The 25 T cell receptor beta chains presented below share a single source sample, sequenced in a study of blood T cell repertoires in COVID-19. This table comes from immunoSEQ multiplex PCR, and its TCRdb copy is limited to in-frame clones, with some not included. Of around 160,000 clones in the sample, 70% to 90% were seen once. Sequencing was performed on peripheral blood. The receptors stem from a young man with acute or convalescent COVID-19.

Written as DNA, the CDR3 is TGTGCCAGCAGTGTGAGCGGGGGGCGCACAGATACGCAGTATTTT. Its translation: CASSVSGGRTDTQYF. V is TRBV25-1 and J is TRBJ2-3, with 9 bases matching TRBD2. Germline CDR1 is MGHDK and CDR2 is SYGVNS. The V and J ends lost 4 bases and 1 base, in that order; junction bases with no gene match: 3. There are 15 residues in the CDR3.

On this clone itself: The sample carries other DNA sequences with the same CDR3. V usage is TRBV5-1 and J usage is TRBJ2-1, with 7 nucleotides matching TRBD2. The germline gives CDR1 SGHRS, CDR2 YFSETQ. V was pared by 2 bases and J by 4 bases, with 3 bases of the junction left unmatched. The CDR3 sequence is 14 residues long. CDR3 sequence (DNA): TGCGCCAGCAGCTTCGCGGGAGATTACAATGAGCAGTTCTTC. It is translated as CASSFAGDYNEQFF.

The gene calls are TRBV7-2 and TRBJ2-7; D unresolved. Per the germline V gene, CDR1 is SGHTA and CDR2 is FQGNSA. Trimming stripped 3 bases from V and 0 bases from J, with 9 bases between. The CDR3 has 14 amino acids. The CDR3 spells CASSLADNSYEQYF. The DNA for the CDR3 is TGTGCCAGCAGCTTGGCCGACAACTCCTACGAGCAGTACTTC.

This clone was detected once. CDR3 protein: CASRPWQGSTGELFF. The CDR3 nucleotides read TGTGCCAGCAGGCCGTGGCAGGGTAGCACCGGGGAGCTGTTTTTT. The V call is TRBV28, the J call TRBJ2-2, with D tentatively TRBD1 (5 bases). This CDR3 is 15 amino acids long. Trimming shortened V by 6 bases and J by 4 bases, and 15 bases separated the two germline ends. Germline V lookup: CDR1 MDHEN, CDR2 SYDVKM.

This sequence joins TRBV6-6 and TRBJ1-5; tentative D call: TRBD1 (6 bases). V was clipped by 5 bases and J by 1 base, with 18 bases between them. CDR1 MNHNY and CDR2 SVGAGI come from the germline V gene (reference sequence). This CDR3 has 17 amino acids. The chain's CDR3 is CASSPLPGQSSNQPQHF. DNA for the CDR3: TGTGCCAGCAGTCCCCTTCCTGGACAGTCGAGCAATCAGCCCCAGCATTTT.

J is TRBJ1-2 and V is TRBV9; no reliable D call. CDR1 is SGDLS and CDR2 is YYNGEE in the germline V gene. CDR3 size: 13 residues. V lost 1 base and J lost 2, with 6 bases in between. The CDR3 loop is CASSVNLNYGYTF. CDR3 bases: TGTGCCAGCAGCGTAAATCTCAACTATGGCTACACCTTC.

V gene TRBV7-6 combines with J gene TRBJ1-2; weak D call: TRBD1 (6 bases). The V and J ends lost 4 bases and 4 bases respectively, with 16 bases between them. Per germline, CDR1 SGHVS and CDR2 FNYEAQ. The CDR3 sequence is 15 residues long. The CDR3 DNA reads as TGTGCCAGCAGCTCCGTTCGGGGGGCTCGCTATGGCTACACCTTC. It codes for CASSSVRGARYGYTF.

V is TRBV20-1 and J is TRBJ2-1, with D perhaps matching TRBD2 (5 bases). The germline V and J ends were trimmed by 6 bases and 7 bases, with 10 bases remaining between them. CDR1 is DFQATT and CDR2 is SNEGSKA in the germline V gene (reference sequence). The CDR3 runs 11 residues. CDR3 amino acids: CSAEGVNEQFF. CDR3 DNA: TGCAGTGCCGAGGGTGTAAATGAGCAGTTCTTC.

The V and J genes are TRBV10-3 and TRBJ1-1; D perhaps matches TRBD1 (5 bases). The V and J ends lost 0 bases and 3 bases respectively, with 8 bases between them. This CDR3 contains 14 residues. The V gene's germline CDR1 is ENHRY and CDR2 SYGVKD. The CDR3 nucleotides read TGTGCCATCAGTGAGTCGGAGGGGCACACTGAAGCTTTCTTT. This encodes CAISESEGHTEAFF.

The gene calls are TRBV5-1 and TRBJ2-5, with D possibly being TRBD1 (5 bases). CDR1 and CDR2 from the germline V gene are SGHRS and YFSETQ. The CDR3 spans 18 residues. V dropped 0 bases and J dropped 1 base, with 19 bases sitting between them. The CDR3 loop reads CASSLASRTTVVQETQYF. The CDR3, as DNA: TGCGCCAGCAGCTTGGCTTCCAGGACAACGGTCGTCCAAGAGACCCAGTACTTC.

This chain connects TRBV7-2 to TRBJ2-1, with D unclear. The length of the CDR3 is 14 residues. Germline V gene data show CDR1 as SGHTA and CDR2 as FQGNSA. Trimming pared 3 bases from V and 2 bases from J, leaving 8 bases between. The CDR3: CASSFNGPYNEQFF. CDR3 nucleotide sequence: TGTGCCAGCAGCTTTAACGGTCCCTACAATGAGCAGTTCTTC.

This clone was detected only once. The chain joins TRBV19 to TRBJ1-1; tentatively, D is TRBD1 (5 bases). The V and J ends lost 3 bases and 0 bases respectively, with 8 bases between them. The CDR3 totals 14 residues. Germline V gene data show CDR1 as LNHDA and CDR2 as SQIVND (reference sequence). The CDR3 loop is CASSIQGLNTEAFF. The CDR3 DNA is TGTGCCAGTAGTATCCAGGGCTTGAACACTGAAGCTTTCTTT.

V gene TRBV24-1 combines with J gene TRBJ2-1, with D perhaps TRBD2 (7 bases). The length of the CDR3 is 19 residues. V was cut by 0 bases and J by 4 bases, with 21 bases left in between. Germline assignment: CDR1 KGHDR and CDR2 SFDVKD. The CDR3 loop reads CATSDLQGEGVGHYNEQFF. The CDR3, as DNA: TGTGCCACCAGTGATTTGCAAGGGGAGGGGGTGGGCCATTACAATGAGCAGTTCTTC.

The gene calls are TRBV20-1 and TRBJ1-3; D is undetermined. Germline lookup yields CDR1 DFQATT and CDR2 SNEGSKA (reference sequence). CDR3 length equals 11 residues. The ends were cut back, 3 bases at V and 5 bases at J, with 5 bases in the middle. The CDR3 loop reads CSARQRNTIYF. The CDR3 region has the DNA TGCAGTGCTAGGCAGAGAAACACCATATATTTT.

The chain couples TRBV2 to TRBJ2-2; maybe TRBD2 (7 bases). With 8 bases removed from V and 10 bases from J, the gap between germline ends came to 23 bases. The CDR3 sequence is 15 residues long. Germline-derived CDR1 and CDR2 are SNHLY and FYNNEI. CDR3 bases: TGTGCCAGCTCTTTCGGCGGGGGCACCCAGGAGGAGCTGTTTTTT. The encoded protein is CASSFGGGTQEELFF. The variable domain in full, completed from reference TRBV2 and TRBJ2-2, reads EPEVTQTPSHQVTQMGQEVILRCVPISNHLYFYWYRQILGQKVEFLVSFYNNEISEKSEIFDDQFSVERPDGSNFTLKIRSTKLEDSAMYFCASSFGGGTQEELFFGEGSRLTVL.

J is TRBJ1-1 and V is TRBV5-8; 7 nucleotides line up with TRBD1. Germline lookup yields CDR1 SGHTS and CDR2 YDEGEE. The CDR3 consists of 13 residues. V was clipped by 1 base and J by 4 bases; unmatched bases: 1. The CDR3 region has the DNA TGTGCCAGCAGCTTGACAGGGGCCACTGAAGCTTTCTTT. Translated, it gives CASSLTGATEAFF. Full variable domain (outside the CDR3, taken from reference TRBV5-8 and TRBJ1-1): EAGVTQSPTHLIKTRGQQATLRCSPISGHTSVYWYQQALGLGLQFLLWYDEGEERNRGNFPPRFSGRQFPNYSSELNVNALELEDSALYLCASSLTGATEAFFGQGTRLTVV.

This sequence joins TRBV5-1 and TRBJ1-1; D is uncertain. The CDR3 has 15 amino acids. With 1 base removed from V and 4 bases from J, the gap between germline ends came to 14 bases. Germline values: CDR1 SGHRS, CDR2 YFSETQ. Here the CDR3 reads CASSLNPPISTEAFF. CDR3 bases: TGCGCCAGCAGCTTGAACCCACCTATTAGCACTGAAGCTTTCTTT.

The chain links TRBV12-5 to TRBJ1-1; 10 bases align to TRBD1. The CDR3 spans 16 residues. J was trimmed by 5 bases and V by 5 bases; bases with no gene match: 11. Germline CDR1 reads LGHNT; CDR2 reads FRNRAP. The CDR3 region is CASGPSFGQGGTEAFF. The DNA for the CDR3 is TGTGCTAGTGGTCCAAGCTTCGGACAGGGGGGGACTGAAGCTTTCTTT.

V and J are TRBV9 and TRBJ2-3; a weak D match, TRBD2 (7 bases). CDR1 and CDR2 (germline): SGDLS, YYNGEE. The V end lost 3 bases, the J end lost 2 bases, and 16 bases lay between the germline ends. The CDR3 sequence is 16 residues long. The CDR3 region is CASSEGGRTYTDTQYF. DNA of the CDR3: TGTGCCAGCAGCGAGGGGGGGCGCACCTACACAGATACGCAGTATTTT.

This rearrangement joins TRBV19 to TRBJ2-3; D is undetermined. Germline V gene sequence: CDR1 LNHDA, CDR2 SQIVND (reference sequence). V lost 8 bases and J 2 bases, leaving 14 bases between the germline ends. The CDR3 totals 14 residues. CDR3 in amino acids: CASRSGGFTDTQYF. The CDR3 DNA reads as TGTGCCAGTCGATCCGGTGGTTTCACAGATACGCAGTATTTT.

The rearrangement links TRBV2 to TRBJ2-3; 9 bases map to TRBD2. V was clipped by 3 bases and J by 1 base; unmatched bases: 8. This CDR3 is 17 amino acids long. Germline assignment: CDR1 SNHLY and CDR2 FYNNEI. The CDR3: CASSDRASGARTDTQYF. The CDR3 DNA reads TGTGCCAGCAGTGACCGGGCTAGCGGGGCCCGCACAGATACGCAGTATTTT.

This clone was seen a few times. DNA for the CDR3: TGCAGCGTTGAAAGGCAGGGGGCGGGTGGCTACACCTTC. Translation gives CSVERQGAGGYTF. The chain carries TRBV29-1 and TRBJ1-2; TRBD1 agrees at 8 bases. Germline CDR1 reads SQVTM; CDR2 reads ANQGSEA. This CDR3 region has 13 residues. The V gene end was trimmed by 2 bases and the J gene end by 7 bases; junction bases not matched to a gene: 6.

The V and J genes are TRBV6-5 and TRBJ1-6; tentatively, D is TRBD1 (6 bases). V lost 10 bases to trimming and J lost 8 bases, with 18 bases between them. Germline V gives CDR1 MNHEY, CDR2 SVGAGI. This CDR3 spans 14 amino acids. CDR3 DNA sequence: TGTGCCACCAACAGGGTACAGTGGGATTCACCCCTCCACTTT. Its translation: CATNRVQWDSPLHF.

The gene calls are TRBV19 and TRBJ2-5; no reliable D call. The CDR3 is 13 amino acids. V was clipped by 3 bases and J by 5 bases, with 10 bases between them. Germline V gene lookup returns CDR1 LNHDA and CDR2 SQIVND (reference sequence). In DNA, the CDR3 is TGTGCCAGTAGTATTGTGGGCAGGGAGACCCAGTACTTC. Amino acid sequence: CASSIVGRETQYF.

This sequence joins TRBV28 and TRBJ1-4, with TRBD1 matching 10 bases. Unmatched junction bases numbered 9, after V lost 6 bases and J lost 8 bases. CDR1 MDHEN and CDR2 SYDVKM come from the germline V gene. This CDR3 has 15 amino acids. CDR3 in DNA: TGTGCCAGCAGCCCTCCCGGGACAGGGGCCGAAAAACTGTTTTTT. Amino acids: CASSPPGTGAEKLFF.